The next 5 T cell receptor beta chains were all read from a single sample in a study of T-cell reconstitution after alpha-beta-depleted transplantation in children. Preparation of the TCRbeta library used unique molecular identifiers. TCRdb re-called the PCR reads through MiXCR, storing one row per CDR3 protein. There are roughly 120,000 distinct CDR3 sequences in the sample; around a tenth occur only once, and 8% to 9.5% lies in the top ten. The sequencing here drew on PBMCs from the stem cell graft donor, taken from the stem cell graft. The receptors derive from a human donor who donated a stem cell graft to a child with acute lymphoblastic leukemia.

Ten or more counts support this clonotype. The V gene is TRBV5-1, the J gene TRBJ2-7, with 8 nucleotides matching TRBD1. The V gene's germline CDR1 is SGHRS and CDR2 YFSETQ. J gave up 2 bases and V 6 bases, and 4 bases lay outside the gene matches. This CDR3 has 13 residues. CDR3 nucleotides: TGCGCCAGCACGGGACAGGCCCCCTACGAGCAGTACTTC. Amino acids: CASTGQAPYEQYF. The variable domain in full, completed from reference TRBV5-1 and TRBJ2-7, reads KAGVTQTPRYLIKTRGQQVTLSCSPISGHRSVSWYQQTPGQGLQFLFEYFSETQRNKGNFPGRFSGRQFSNSRSEMNVSTLELGDSALYLCASTGQAPYEQYFGPGTRLTVT.

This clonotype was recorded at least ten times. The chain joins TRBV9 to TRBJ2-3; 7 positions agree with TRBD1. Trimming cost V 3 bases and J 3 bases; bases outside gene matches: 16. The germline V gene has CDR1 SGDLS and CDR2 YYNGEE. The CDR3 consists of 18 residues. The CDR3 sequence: CASSATFMRQGTTDTQYF. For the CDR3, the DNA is TGTGCCAGCAGCGCTACTTTTATGAGACAGGGAACGACAGATACGCAGTATTTT.

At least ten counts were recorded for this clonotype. CDR3 in amino acids: CASSLLDEQYF. The CDR3 DNA is TGTGCCAGCAGCTTGTTAGACGAGCAGTACTTC. The J gene is TRBJ2-7, the V gene TRBV5-6; no reliable D call. V lost 1 base and J lost 5, with 4 bases in between. The CDR3 totals 11 residues. Germline V gene data show CDR1 as SGHDT and CDR2 as YYEEEE.

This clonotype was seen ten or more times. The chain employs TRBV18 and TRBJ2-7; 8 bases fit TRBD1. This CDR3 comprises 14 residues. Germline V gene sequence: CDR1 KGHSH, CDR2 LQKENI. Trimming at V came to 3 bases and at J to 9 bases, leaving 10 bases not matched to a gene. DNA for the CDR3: TGTGCCAGCTCACCCCGGGACAGGCCATCTGGGCAGTACTTC. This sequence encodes CASSPRDRPSGQYF. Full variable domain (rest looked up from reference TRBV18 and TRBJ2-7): NAGVMQNPRHLVRRRGQEARLRCSPMKGHSHVYWYRQLPEEGLKFMVYLQKENIIDESGMPKERFSAEFPKEGPSILRIQQVVRGDSAAYFCASSPRDRPSGQYFGPGTRLTVT.

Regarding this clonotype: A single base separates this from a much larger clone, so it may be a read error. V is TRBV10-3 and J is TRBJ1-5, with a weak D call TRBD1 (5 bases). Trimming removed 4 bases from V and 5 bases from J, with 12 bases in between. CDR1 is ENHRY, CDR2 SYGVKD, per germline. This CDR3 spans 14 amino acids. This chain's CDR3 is CAISVAGVDQPQHF. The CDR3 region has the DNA TGTGCCATCAGTGTGGCGGGGGTTGATCAGCCCCAGCATTTT.